This passage covers 19 T cell receptor beta chains from one sample sequenced in a study of molecular identifiers for immune sequencing clone quantification. A single record per CDR3 protein comes from TCRdb applying MiXCR to the PCR reads. The repertoire holds 85,000 to 95,000 distinct CDR3 sequences, with roughly 20% as singletons. Sequenced input: naive CD8+ T cells from blood, with Jurkat cell RNA spiked in. Subset given: FACS-sorted CD8+CD4-CCR7+CD45RA+ naive T cells. Receptors originate from a human donor in good health. Some libraries in this study had Jurkat cell RNA spiked in.

CDR3 nucleotides: TGTGCCACCAGCGAGATGAACGGCAATCAGCCCCAGCATTTT. Its protein product is CATSEMNGNQPQHF. J is TRBJ1-5 and V is TRBV28; D is unresolved. Germline CDR1 reads MDHEN; CDR2 reads SYDVKM. This CDR3 has 14 residues. Trimming took 10 bases from V and 2 from J, leaving 15 bases between them.

Ten or more counts support this clonotype. The genes are TRBV28 and TRBJ2-3, with 9 bases lining up with TRBD2. The CDR3 totals 15 residues. Losses at the gene ends were 7 bases for V and 0 bases for J; bases not matched to a gene: 5. Germline CDR1 and CDR2: MDHEN and SYDVKM. The CDR3 loop reads CASILAGSSTDTQYF. The CDR3 DNA is TGTGCCAGCATCCTAGCGGGAAGTAGCACAGATACGCAGTATTTT.

This clonotype was observed a few times. A single base separates this from a much larger clone, so it may be a read error. The CDR3 ends on some other residue instead of the conserved phenylalanine or tryptophan, so this is likely a read error. The chain links TRBV9 to TRBJ2-1; TRBD2 aligns across 7 bases. Germline CDR1 is SGDLS and CDR2 is YYNGEE. J gave up 2 bases and V 3 bases, and 2 bases lay outside the gene matches. This CDR3 is 14 amino acids long. The CDR3 bases are TGTGCCAGCAGCGCCGGGACTACCTACAATGAGCAGTTCCTC. Protein sequence: CASSAGTTYNEQFL.

This clonotype was recorded at least ten times. The CDR3 DNA reads as TGTGCCAGCAGCGTAGAGGAGGGGGGTTTCACAGATACGCAGTATTTT. Translating gives CASSVEEGGFTDTQYF. This chain connects TRBV9 to TRBJ2-3; the D gene could be TRBD1 or TRBD2 (6 bases each). Looked up from germline, CDR1 is SGDLS and CDR2 is YYNGEE. V was pared by 0 bases and J by 2 bases, with 13 bases between. This CDR3 region has 16 residues.

This clonotype has ten or more counts. The chain recombines TRBV18 with TRBJ2-7, with 7 bases matching TRBD1. Germline trimming cut 5 bases from V and 3 bases from J; bases unmatched to any gene: 7. Germline V gives CDR1 KGHSH, CDR2 LQKENI. The CDR3 totals 14 residues. The CDR3 region has the DNA TGTGCCAGCTCATCAGGGGGTCCGGGCTACGAGCAGTACTTC. Amino acid sequence: CASSSGGPGYEQYF. The complete variable domain, with remaining parts taken from reference TRBV18 and TRBJ2-7, reads NAGVMQNPRHLVRRRGQEARLRCSPMKGHSHVYWYRQLPEEGLKFMVYLQKENIIDESGMPKERFSAEFPKEGPSILRIQQVVRGDSAAYFCASSSGGPGYEQYFGPGTRLTVT.

This rearrangement joins TRBV6-2 or TRBV6-3 to TRBJ2-2, with TRBD1 as a possible D gene (6 bases). CDR1 and CDR2 from the germline V gene are MNHEY and SVGEGT. The CDR3 contains 16 residues. V was cut by 6 bases and J by 1 base, with 15 bases left in between. CDR3 amino acids: CASRSPGHQNTGELFF. In nucleotides, the CDR3 is TGTGCCAGCAGATCCCCGGGACACCAGAACACCGGGGAGCTGTTTTTT.

This clonotype was recorded many times. This sequence joins TRBV19 and TRBJ1-1; TRBD1 matches at 10 bases. Germline assignment: CDR1 LNHDA and CDR2 SQIVND (reference sequence). The V and J ends lost 3 bases and 3 bases, in that order; junction bases with no gene match: 4. CDR3 length: 15 residues. For the CDR3, the DNA is TGTGCCAGTAGTATGTTGACAGGGGGCTACACTGAAGCTTTCTTT. Amino acid sequence: CASSMLTGGYTEAFF.

This clonotype was detected ten times or more. The chain employs TRBV6-5 and TRBJ2-3; 9 nucleotides align to TRBD1. Trimming cost V 2 bases and J 4 bases; bases outside gene matches: 4. The CDR3 has 15 residues. The germline CDR1 and CDR2 sequences are MNHEY and SVGAGI. The DNA of the CDR3 is TGTGCCAGCAGTTACCGGGACAGGGCCCCAGATACGCAGTATTTT. This codes for CASSYRDRAPDTQYF.

This clonotype came up many times. The chain joins TRBV20-1 to TRBJ1-1; no clear D gene. Deletions cut 0 bases from V and 0 bases from J, with 14 bases between. The germline V gene has CDR1 DFQATT and CDR2 SNEGSKA (reference sequence). The CDR3 is made up of 16 amino acids. The CDR3, as DNA: TGCAGTGCTAGAGACCTAGACTGGGCGCTGAACACTGAAGCTTTCTTT. Translating it yields CSARDLDWALNTEAFF.

This clonotype was counted many times. This chain links TRBV19 with TRBJ2-3; no definite D call. The CDR3 is 13 residues long. The V and J ends lost 7 bases and 2 bases respectively, with 10 bases between them. Germline assignment: CDR1 LNHDA and CDR2 SQIVND (reference sequence). CDR3 in amino acids: CASTKWDTDTQYF. In DNA, the CDR3 is TGTGCCAGTACTAAGTGGGACACAGATACGCAGTATTTT.

In this sample, this clonotype turned up many times. J is TRBJ1-5 and V is TRBV10-3; weak D call: TRBD1 (6 bases). CDR3 length equals 14 residues. Germline-derived CDR1 and CDR2 are ENHRY and SYGVKD. V lost 2 bases and J 7 bases, leaving 12 bases between the germline ends. CDR3 sequence: CAISEPGEYQPQHF. The CDR3 nucleotides read TGTGCCATCAGTGAGCCAGGGGAGTACCAGCCCCAGCATTTT.

The V call is TRBV3-2, the J call TRBJ2-3; the table names TRBD2, a call not compared with the DNA. TRBV3-2 is termed a pseudogene. This CDR3 has 19 amino acids. The CDR3 DNA reads as TGTGCCAGCAGCCAAGATAGCCGGTTAGCGGGGGAGGAGACAGATACGCAGTATTTT. Protein product: CASSQDSRLAGEETDTQYF.

To note about this clonotype: A much larger clonotype is one base distant, so this may be a read error. DNA for the CDR3: TGTGCCAGCAGCACCCCCCACCGGGAGCTGTTTTTT. Amino acid sequence: CASSTPHRELFF. The V call is TRBV27, the J call TRBJ2-2, with D hard to call. Germline assignment: CDR1 MNHEY and CDR2 SMNVEV (reference sequence). The CDR3 length is 12 residues. V gave up 6 bases and J gave up 9 bases, with 11 bases separating them.

This clonotype has ten or more counts. The rearrangement uses TRBV29-1 and TRBJ2-7; D is undetermined. Trimming shortened V by 4 bases and J by 3 bases, and 13 bases separated the two germline ends. Germline V gives CDR1 SQVTM, CDR2 ANQGSEA. The CDR3 totals 13 residues. The CDR3 loop is CSVVLVGYYEQYF. In DNA form, the CDR3 reads TGCAGCGTTGTCCTAGTCGGTTACTACGAGCAGTACTTC.

This clonotype occurred a few times. J is TRBJ2-2 and V is TRBV19, with D uncertain. The CDR3 is 17 residues long. Trimming stripped 0 bases from V and 2 bases from J, with 13 bases between. From germline, CDR1 is LNHDA and CDR2 SQIVND (reference sequence). The CDR3 bases are TGTGCCAGTAGTATAGATGCAGGATCCATTAACACCGGGGAGCTGTTTTTT. Translation: CASSIDAGSINTGELFF. Together with reference TRBV19 and TRBJ2-2, the CDR3 gives the full variable domain: DGGITQSPKYLFRKEGQNVTLSCEQNLNHDAMYWYRQDPGQGLRLIYYSQIVNDFQKGDIAEGYSVSREKKESFPLTVTSAQKNPTAFYLCASSIDAGSINTGELFFGEGSRLTVL.

This clonotype was detected ten times or more. V is TRBV27 and J is TRBJ2-7; 10 bases fit TRBD2. The CDR3 totals 15 residues. The germline V gene encodes CDR1 MNHEY and CDR2 SMNVEV (reference sequence). The trim removed 3 bases at V and 4 bases at J, leaving 6 bases unmatched. The CDR3 nucleotides are TGTGCCAGCAGTTTCCGAGCGGGAGGGCCTTACGAGCAGTACTTC. Encoded protein: CASSFRAGGPYEQYF.

This clonotype was seen many times. This rearrangement joins TRBV7-3 to TRBJ2-1; 10 bases are a match to TRBD2. Germline V gene sequence: CDR1 SGHTA, CDR2 FQGTGA. Germline trimming cut 4 bases from V and 7 bases from J; bases unmatched to any gene: 7. This CDR3 has 15 residues. The chain's CDR3 is CASSSSSGSGNEQFF. CDR3 sequence (DNA): TGTGCCAGCAGCTCGTCTAGCGGGAGTGGAAATGAGCAGTTCTTC.

The chain employs TRBV7-6 and TRBJ2-6; D remains unclear. CDR3 length: 16 amino acids. Germline assignment: CDR1 SGHVS and CDR2 FNYEAQ. V shed 5 bases and J shed 0 bases, with 11 bases lying between them. DNA for the CDR3: TGTGCCAGCAGCCCAGCACCAGTCTCTGGGGCCAACGTCCTGACTTTC. It encodes CASSPAPVSGANVLTF.

This clonotype was seen ten or more times. This chain uses TRBV19 with TRBJ2-2; D ambiguous. From germline, CDR1 is LNHDA and CDR2 SQIVND (reference sequence). Trimming removed 5 bases at V and 0 bases at J, with 4 bases between. The CDR3 consists of 13 residues. CDR3 sequence: CASSPTNTGELFF. The CDR3 DNA reads as TGTGCCAGTAGTCCGACGAACACCGGGGAGCTGTTTTTT. Combining the CDR3 with reference TRBV19 and TRBJ2-2 gives the whole variable domain DGGITQSPKYLFRKEGQNVTLSCEQNLNHDAMYWYRQDPGQGLRLIYYSQIVNDFQKGDIAEGYSVSREKKESFPLTVTSAQKNPTAFYLCASSPTNTGELFFGEGSRLTVL.